The TCR beta chain described here comes from a study of CD8 T cells in ankylosing spondylitis (dated by TCRdb to the late 2010s). Study-level background: The study set out to find disease-linked TCR variants by profiling T cell receptor beta repertoires in ankylosing spondylitis patients and healthy donors. Samples of peripheral blood were taken, and for ankylosing spondylitis patients, synovial fluid was collected as well. The full study cohort was made up of about 25 ankylosing spondylitis patients and some 100 healthy donors. Findings and caveats that apply to the study as a whole: In peripheral blood, the disease-linked clones were found at relatively low frequencies and had a CD8+ phenotype. Some of the motif variants had been reported before in the synovial fluid and blood of reactive arthritis patients, a finding that suggests common disease-initiation mechanisms. According to the report, matched synovial fluid samples from ankylosing spondylitis patients were significantly enriched for the disease-linked clones. A TCR beta motif made up of several highly homologous amino acid variants appeared to be characteristic of blood from ankylosing spondylitis patients.

With respect to this clonotype: Its antigen is not yet known. No much larger clone exists at a distance of one base, and base qualities are not known.

For sequencing, an Illumina HiSeq 2500 was employed. Quantitative 5'-RACE with molecular barcodes was used to prepare TCR beta libraries. Per the authors' processing: To identify disease-linked TCR variants, a new computational method was used, one built on a probabilistic model of VDJ rearrangement. In TCRdb, the public reads were trimmed at Q25 with fastp and aligned with MiXCR, with productive beta chains retained. One record per CDR3 amino acid sequence lists the most common genes and DNA. The V and J calls and clone size are TCRdb's, not the authors'. This sample gives fewer than 500,000 distinct CDR3 sequences in total; roughly 25% of them show up just once. 0.89% of the sample is held by the ten biggest clonotypes. There are 15 amino acids in the CDR3, from cysteine to phenylalanine inclusive. The read is trimmed to its CDR3 DNA, 45 bases read in frame from base 1. For CDR1 and CDR2, the germline V gene (reference sequence) lists LGHDT and YNNKEL. Trimming takes 0 bases from V and 6 bases from J, and the germline ends sit 13 bases apart.

This receptor chain uses TRBV3-1 and TRBJ2-3; the D gene is not confidently resolved. The origin of this receptor is a male donor with ankylosing spondylitis. The sequenced material came from blood, either unsorted or a sorted T cell fraction (not recorded which). The CDR3 region: CASSQDRAWVDTQYF. The sequenced DNA is TGTGCCAGCAGCCAAGATCGGGCGTGGGTGGATACGCAGTATTTT.